This passage covers 19 T cell receptor beta chains from one sample sequenced in a study of blood T cells in healthy people across ages. Sample-barcoded 5' priming and a J-beta primer mix drove a second PCR of 7 to 11 cycles. Each CDR3 protein is one row after TCRdb ran MiXCR on the 5' RACE reads. The data show about 1 million distinct CDR3 sequences, around 43% seen once. The sequenced sample was blood. These receptors originate from a woman in her fifties or sixties in good health.

This clonotype was detected a few times. The rearrangement links TRBV4-2 to TRBJ2-7; 10 bases match TRBD2. J lost 5 bases, V lost 1 base, and 8 bases had no gene match. This CDR3 comprises 16 residues. Germline V gene sequence: CDR1 LGHNA, CDR2 YNFKEQ. CDR3 DNA: TGTGCCAGCAGCCAAGGGGGGCTAGCGGGAGTCGACGAGCAGTACTTC. Translated: CASSQGGLAGVDEQYF.

The V gene is TRBV4-2, the J gene TRBJ2-7, with 9 positions matching TRBD1. Germline CDR1 is LGHNA and CDR2 is YNFKEQ. The CDR3 is made up of 17 amino acids. Trimming took 3 bases from V and 7 from J; bases not matched to a gene: 16. CDR3 amino acids: CASSQSLGGTGSGEQYF. CDR3 DNA: TGTGCCAGCAGCCAGAGCCTTGGGGGGACAGGGTCGGGTGAGCAGTACTTC.

V and J are TRBV5-1 and TRBJ2-1; no clear D. The CDR3 length is 15 residues. V dropped 4 bases and J dropped 0 bases, with 11 bases sitting between them. Per the germline V gene, CDR1 is SGHRS and CDR2 is YFSETQ. The CDR3 region is CASSPHMSSYNEQFF. The CDR3 DNA follows: TGCGCCAGCAGCCCCCACATGAGCTCCTACAATGAGCAGTTCTTC.

The rearrangement uses TRBV11-2 and TRBJ1-6, with D perhaps TRBD1 (5 bases). Looked up from germline, CDR1 is SGHAT and CDR2 is FQNNGV. This CDR3 spans 17 amino acids. V was cut by 2 bases and J by 7 bases, with 18 bases left in between. The CDR3 nucleotides read TGTGCCAGCAGCTTAAGTCGGGGACTCCCGGTAAATTCACCCCTCCACTTT. This translates into CASSLSRGLPVNSPLHF.

This sequence joins TRBV6-5 and TRBJ2-7; 10 nucleotides line up with TRBD2. The CDR3 loop spans 13 amino acids. Losses at the gene ends were 9 bases for V and 2 bases for J; bases not matched to a gene: 4. Germline-derived CDR1 and CDR2 are MNHEY and SVGAGI. The CDR3 spells CASKREGTYEQYF. The CDR3 region has the DNA TGTGCCAGTAAGCGGGAGGGAACCTACGAGCAGTACTTC.

This sequence joins TRBV5-1 and TRBJ2-5; TRBD2 matches at 10 bases. The CDR3 spans 14 residues. V lost 2 bases and J lost 5; bases outside the gene matches: 3. Germline lookup yields CDR1 SGHRS and CDR2 YFSETQ. The CDR3 nucleotides read TGCGCCAGCAGCTTCCTAGCGGGAGACGAGACCCAGTACTTC. Translating gives CASSFLAGDETQYF.

The chain links TRBV10-3 to TRBJ2-3; TRBD2 might be the D (6 bases). Germline CDR1 ENHRY, CDR2 SYGVKD. The length of the CDR3 is 14 residues. Trimming took 11 bases from V and 4 from J, leaving 19 bases between them. CDR3 in amino acids: CAVGPGGTPDTQYF. DNA for the CDR3: TGTGCCGTAGGACCCGGCGGGACTCCAGATACGCAGTATTTT.

The gene calls are TRBV12-3 or TRBV12-4 and TRBJ2-3, with D tentatively TRBD2 (6 bases). There are 18 residues in the CDR3. The germline V and J ends were trimmed by 6 bases and 4 bases, with 26 bases remaining between them. The CDR3 DNA follows: TGTGCCAGCAGCCTACCTTTTGAAGGCAGAGCTAGCGCAGATACGCAGTATTTT. It is translated as CASSLPFEGRASADTQYF.

The V gene is TRBV4-2, the J gene TRBJ2-4, with 8 nucleotides matching TRBD1. CDR1 LGHNA and CDR2 YNFKEQ come from the germline V gene. The CDR3 consists of 20 residues. Germline trimming cut 0 bases from V and 0 bases from J; bases unmatched to any gene: 13. The chain's CDR3 is CASSQDPVRGLALAKNIQYF. CDR3 in DNA: TGTGCCAGCAGCCAAGATCCAGTCAGGGGGCTGGCACTAGCCAAAAACATTCAGTACTTC.

The J gene is TRBJ1-2, the V gene TRBV2; D is perhaps TRBD1 (5 bases). V lost 3 bases and J lost 4, with 12 bases in between. This CDR3 contains 14 residues. From germline, CDR1 is SNHLY and CDR2 FYNNEI. CDR3 amino acids: CASSEQGDGYGYTF. The CDR3 nucleotides are TGTGCCAGCAGTGAGCAGGGCGACGGCTATGGCTACACCTTC.

The gene calls are TRBV19 and TRBJ2-7; 9 nucleotides align to TRBD1. CDR3 length: 15 residues. Germline-derived CDR1 and CDR2 are LNHDA and SQIVND (reference sequence). V was pared by 1 base and J by 4 bases, with 5 bases of the junction left unmatched. This chain's CDR3 is CASSIGTGGAYEQYF. The DNA of the CDR3 is TGTGCCAGTAGTATAGGCACAGGGGGCGCATACGAGCAGTACTTC.

A few counts support this clonotype. The rearrangement uses TRBV12-3 or TRBV12-4 and TRBJ1-2; weak D call: TRBD1 (5 bases). CDR3 size: 15 residues. Trimming shortened V by 7 bases and J by 5 bases, and 20 bases separated the two germline ends. For the CDR3, the DNA is TGTGCCAGCACCAGAGCGGGGCTAAGGGGATATGGCTACACCTTC. Its protein product is CASTRAGLRGYGYTF.

The chain joins TRBV5-1 to TRBJ1-5; D possibly corresponds to TRBD1 (5 bases). Germline V gene data show CDR1 as SGHRS and CDR2 as YFSETQ. This CDR3 comprises 14 residues. Trimming left V 4 bases short and J 4 bases short, with 12 bases between. CDR3 in DNA: TGCGCCAGCAGCGGGGACGCATCGAATCAGCCCCAGCATTTT. This translates into CASSGDASNQPQHF.

As for this clonotype: An end of the junction does not agree with germline; a read error may underlie this. This chain uses TRBV7-3 with TRBJ1-2; unclear D gene. Germline CDR1 SGHTA, CDR2 FQGTGA. This CDR3 region has 14 residues. This chain's CDR3 is CTSSPQAGNYGYTF. The DNA of the CDR3 is TGTACCAGCAGCCCTCAAGCGGGGAACTATGGCTACACCTTC.

Concerning this clonotype itself: This may arise from a read error, as a much more abundant clone is one base away. CDR3 DNA sequence: TGTGCCAGCAGTGACGGAGGGGGGAATGAGCAGTTCTTC. This codes for CASSDGGGNEQFF. V is TRBV6-2 or TRBV6-3 and J is TRBJ2-1; either TRBD1 or TRBD2 may supply D (6 bases each). The CDR3 runs to 13 residues. Germline CDR1 is MNHEY and CDR2 is SVGEGT. With 5 bases removed from V and 7 bases from J, the gap between germline ends came to 12 bases.

The V gene is TRBV7-9, the J gene TRBJ1-6; D is unclear. Trimming took 1 base from V and 10 from J, leaving 14 bases between them. This CDR3 spans 15 amino acids. CDR1 is SEHNR and CDR2 is FQNEAQ in the germline V gene (reference sequence). CDR3 DNA: TGTGCCAGCAGCTTAGTAGGGTTTGAAGAGTCACCCCTCCACTTT. Residues: CASSLVGFEESPLHF.

This clonotype has only a few counts. The chain couples TRBV9 to TRBJ2-1; the match to TRBD2 covers 7 bases. V shed 3 bases, J shed 3 bases, and the junction held 9 bases outside the gene matches. The germline V gene encodes CDR1 SGDLS and CDR2 YYNGEE. The CDR3 extends over 16 amino acids. The CDR3 DNA sequence: TGTGCCAGCAGCGCCCTGGGACTATCCTTCTACAATGAGCAGTTCTTC. Its translation is CASSALGLSFYNEQFF.

Only a few counts were recorded for this clonotype. The chain is built from TRBV6-6 and TRBJ2-7; D unclear. Germline lookup yields CDR1 MNHNY and CDR2 SVGAGI (reference sequence). Deletions cut 4 bases from V and 2 bases from J, with 9 bases between. The CDR3 loop spans 13 amino acids. The CDR3 nucleotides read TGTGCCAGCAGTTCCCCACGAGCCTACGAGCAGTACTTC. Protein: CASSSPRAYEQYF.

Regarding this clonotype: At one end, the junction sequence differs from germline, possibly due to a read error. J is TRBJ2-1 and V is TRBV24-1; maybe TRBD1 (6 bases). The CDR3 spans 13 residues. CDR1 and CDR2 from the germline V gene are KGHDR and SFDVKD. This chain's CDR3 is CTTSAGRGNEQFF. In DNA, the CDR3 is TGTACCACCAGTGCAGGCAGGGGAAATGAGCAGTTCTTC.